This T cell receptor (beta chain) was found in a study of T cells in Graves' hyperthyroidism and ophthalmopathy (dated by TCRdb to about 2019). Regarding the research as a whole: Peripheral blood samples were taken at the time of initial diagnosis, prior to any treatment. Whether ophthalmopathy could be predicted prospectively was tested in an independent validation cohort made up of about 18 hyperthyroidism patients plus 17 patients who later progressed to ophthalmopathy. To identify TCR V-J signatures that set the groups apart, the researchers used a discovery cohort of 100 patients, made up of some 41 with Graves' ophthalmopathy and some 56 with stable Graves' hyperthyroidism. TCR Vbeta CDR3 sequencing of fewer than 150 peripheral blood samples (about 45 ophthalmopathy, over 70 hyperthyroidism and roughly 17 progressor patients) is reported in the paper. After sampling, hyperthyroidism patients received methimazole starting at 30 mg daily, and ophthalmopathy patients received high-dose intravenous methylprednisolone. The study also compared thyroid tissue and blood T-cell repertoires from 6 or 7 Graves' hyperthyroidism patients. The approximately 98 discovery patients were randomly divided into training and test sets at a 7:3 ratio.

Graves' hyperthyroidism was defined as stable when no progression to ophthalmopathy occurred over 18 months of follow-up. Hyperthyroidism patients were aged 18 to 65 years and newly diagnosed, with disease duration of less than 2 months. Any patient with an uncontrolled infection, another autoimmune disease, pregnancy or lactation was excluded. Clinical symptoms, serum thyroxine and TRAb, thyroid ultrasound, and orbital computed tomography formed the basis for the diagnoses. PBMCs were separated from roughly 9.6 ml of fresh peripheral blood using Ficoll-Paque density gradient centrifugation. Trizol reagent was used to extract total RNA, and RNA quality was then checked on an Agilent 2100 Bioanalyzer. Regarding this clonotype: Its antigen is currently not known. Per-base qualities were not stored, and no clone one base away is much larger.

CDR1 and CDR2 are drawn from the germline V gene: SQVTM, ANQGSEA. Reading from cysteine to phenylalanine, the CDR3 counts 14 amino acids. Of all the DNA, just the CDR3 is kept, 42 bases in frame from base 1. At the junction V is shortened by 1 base and J by 4 bases; bases outside the gene matches: 1. General study outcomes and caveats: In cross-validation, a model built on a 13 V-J signature told ophthalmopathy apart from stable hyperthyroidism with approximately 90% sensitivity and around 84% specificity, and in testing the same model reached 80%/75%. In validation, progression to ophthalmopathy was predicted by the model with more than 65% sensitivity and roughly 72% specificity, a median of approximately 7.1 months before onset. Sample size was not statistically predetermined, and blinding of investigators to group allocation was not performed. Most expanded thyroid clonotypes (frequency above 0.001) were also detected in blood, a finding suggesting that blood repertoires may reflect thyroid immune responses.

TCR beta CDR3 regions were amplified from RNA transcripts. A first-round RT-PCR of the TCR CDR3 used the HTBI primer set with the Qiagen OneStep RT-PCR kit. The libraries were constructed in a second round of multiplex PCR and then size-selected and purified. The libraries were sequenced on an Illumina HiSeq2000 using paired-end 100 bp reads. From the authors' description of their analysis: SOAPnuke was used to process the raw data, with reads discarded if the reads contained adapters or uncalled bases, had a mean Phred below 15, or lacked an exact constant-primer or identifier match. High-quality paired reads were merged using COPE v1.2.5, and each unique nucleotide sequence was defined as a clonotype. Clonotypes were aligned to IMGT TRBV, TRBD and TRBJ reference segments using MiTCR v1.1. The analysis included only V-J combinations with a frequency above 0.0001, which together covered 99.2% of the repertoires. A TCS score was defined as the ratio between F50 (clonal expansion) and ExV (chaos), using BLOSUM62-based TCRdist between CDR3 peptides within each V-J. Welch's t-statistics and random forest reduced approximately 520 V-J features to under 15, which were used in a naive Bayes classifier (R e1071). In-frame beta chains were kept once TCRdb had trimmed the public reads at Q25 with fastp and called clones with MiXCR. Here each entry gathers all rows of one CDR3 protein and keeps the most common genes and DNA. TCRdb, rather than the study authors, made the V and J calls. The sample table shows about 320,000 distinct CDR3 sequences, and 16% are seen once. The ten largest clones capture 33% of the sample.

The clonotype originates from a man between 25 and 39 years old with Graves' hyperthyroidism. Sequenced input: blood. The chain links TRBV29-1 with TRBJ2-2, with 9 middle bases fitting TRBD1. The encoded CDR3 is CSVEGTGATGELFF. The DNA is as follows: TGCAGCGTTGAAGGGACAGGGGCCACCGGGGAGCTGTTTTTT.